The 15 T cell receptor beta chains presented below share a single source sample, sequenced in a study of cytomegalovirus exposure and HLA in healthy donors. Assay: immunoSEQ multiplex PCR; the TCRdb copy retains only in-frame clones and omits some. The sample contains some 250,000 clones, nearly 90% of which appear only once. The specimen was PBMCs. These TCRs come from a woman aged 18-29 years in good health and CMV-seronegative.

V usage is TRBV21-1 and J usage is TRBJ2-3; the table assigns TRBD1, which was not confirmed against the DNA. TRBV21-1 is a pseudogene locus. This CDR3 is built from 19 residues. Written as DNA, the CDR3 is TGTGCCAGCAGCAAACCCCTCCAAACAGGGAGTACTAGTACAGATACGCAGTATTTT. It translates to CASSKPLQTGSTSTDTQYF.

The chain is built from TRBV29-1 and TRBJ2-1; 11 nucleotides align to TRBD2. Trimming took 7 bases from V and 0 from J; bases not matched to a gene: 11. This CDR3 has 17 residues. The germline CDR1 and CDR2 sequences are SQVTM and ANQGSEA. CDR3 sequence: CSAPGLAGGSSYNEQFF. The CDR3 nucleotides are TGCAGCGCTCCAGGGCTAGCGGGGGGTAGCTCCTACAATGAGCAGTTCTTC.

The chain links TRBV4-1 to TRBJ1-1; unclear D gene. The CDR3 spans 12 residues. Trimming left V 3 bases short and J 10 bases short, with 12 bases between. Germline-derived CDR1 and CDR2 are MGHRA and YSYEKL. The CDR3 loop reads CASSQSTEGAFF. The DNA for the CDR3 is TGCGCCAGCAGCCAGTCAACAGAGGGAGCTTTCTTT.

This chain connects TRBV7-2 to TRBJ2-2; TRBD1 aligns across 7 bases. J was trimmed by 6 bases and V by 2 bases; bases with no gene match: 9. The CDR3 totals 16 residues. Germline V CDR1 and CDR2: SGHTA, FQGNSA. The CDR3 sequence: CASSLIGTDPAGELFF. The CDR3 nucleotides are TGTGCCAGCAGCTTAATCGGGACAGACCCGGCCGGGGAGCTGTTTTTT.

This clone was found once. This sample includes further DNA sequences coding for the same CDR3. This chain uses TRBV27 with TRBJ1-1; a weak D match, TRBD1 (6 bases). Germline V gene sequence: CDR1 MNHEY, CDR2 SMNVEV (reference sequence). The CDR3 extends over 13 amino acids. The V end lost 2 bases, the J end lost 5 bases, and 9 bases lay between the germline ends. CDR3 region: CASSLGGGTEAFF. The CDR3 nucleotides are TGTGCCAGCAGTTTAGGGGGCGGAACTGAAGCTTTCTTT.

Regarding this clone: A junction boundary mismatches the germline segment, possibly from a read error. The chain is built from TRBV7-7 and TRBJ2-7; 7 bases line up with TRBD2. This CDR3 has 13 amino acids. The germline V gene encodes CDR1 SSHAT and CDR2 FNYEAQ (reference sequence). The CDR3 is CASSDPNGGKQYF. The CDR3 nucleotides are TGTGCTAGCAGCGACCCCAACGGGGGGAAGCAGTACTTC.

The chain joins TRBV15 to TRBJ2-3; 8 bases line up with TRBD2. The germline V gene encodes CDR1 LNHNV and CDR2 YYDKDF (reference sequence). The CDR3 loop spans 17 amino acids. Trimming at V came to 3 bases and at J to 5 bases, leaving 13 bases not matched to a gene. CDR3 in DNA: TGTGCCACCAGCAGCGGCGGGGGACTAGTCTTTGGAGATACGCAGTATTTT. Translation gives CATSSGGGLVFGDTQYF.

The CDR3 here is CASSPRERKTVYEAFF. The DNA of the CDR3 is TGTGCCAGCTCACCAAGAGAAAGGAAGACAGTTTACGAAGCTTTCTTT. V is TRBV18 and J is TRBJ1-1; D possibly corresponds to TRBD1 (5 bases). The CDR3 is made up of 16 amino acids. CDR1 KGHSH and CDR2 LQKENI come from the germline V gene. V gave up 2 bases and J gave up 8 bases, with 21 bases separating them.

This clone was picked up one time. CDR3 sequence (DNA): TGTGCCACCAGCAGCGATGGGCTGTCCTCCTACAATGAGCAGTTCTTC. It codes for CATSSDGLSSYNEQFF. The chain joins TRBV15 to TRBJ2-1; unclear D gene. Trimming removed 3 bases at V and 0 bases at J, with 12 bases between. CDR3 length: 16 amino acids. The germline V gene has CDR1 LNHNV and CDR2 YYDKDF (reference sequence).

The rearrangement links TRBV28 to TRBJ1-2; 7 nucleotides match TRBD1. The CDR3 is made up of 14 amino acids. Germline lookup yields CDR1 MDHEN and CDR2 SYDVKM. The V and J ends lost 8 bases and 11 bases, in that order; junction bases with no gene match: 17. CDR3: CASSSLFGQDLYTF. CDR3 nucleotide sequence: TGTGCCAGCTCCTCCCTCTTTGGACAGGATCTATACACCTTC.

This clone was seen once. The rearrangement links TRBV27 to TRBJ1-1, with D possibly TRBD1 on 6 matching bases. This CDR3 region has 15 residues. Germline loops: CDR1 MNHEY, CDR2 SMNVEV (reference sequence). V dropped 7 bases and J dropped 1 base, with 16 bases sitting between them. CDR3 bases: TGTGCCAGCACTATTACCCCAGGGGCGAACACTGAAGCTTTCTTT. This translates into CASTITPGANTEAFF.

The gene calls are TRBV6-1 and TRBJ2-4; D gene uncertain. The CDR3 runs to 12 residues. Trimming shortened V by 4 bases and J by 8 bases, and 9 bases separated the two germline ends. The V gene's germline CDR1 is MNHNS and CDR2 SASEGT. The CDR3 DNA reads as TGTGCCAGCAGTGTGGGTCAGGACATTCAGTACTTC. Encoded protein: CASSVGQDIQYF.

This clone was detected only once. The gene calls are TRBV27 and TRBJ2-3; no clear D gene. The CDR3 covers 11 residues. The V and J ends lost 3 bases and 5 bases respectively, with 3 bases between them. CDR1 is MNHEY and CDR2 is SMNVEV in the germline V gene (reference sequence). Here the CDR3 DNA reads TGTGCCAGCAGTTTCGGAGATACGCAGTATTTT. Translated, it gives CASSFGDTQYF.

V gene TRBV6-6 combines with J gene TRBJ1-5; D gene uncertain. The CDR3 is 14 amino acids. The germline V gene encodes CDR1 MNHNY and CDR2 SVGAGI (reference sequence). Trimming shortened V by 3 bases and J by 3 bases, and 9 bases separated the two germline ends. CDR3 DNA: TGTGCCAGCAGTTATGGGCAGCACAATCAGCCCCAGCATTTT. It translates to CASSYGQHNQPQHF.

The CDR3 loop reads CASSDRDTTDTQYF. The CDR3 region has the DNA TGTGCCAGCAGTGACCGGGACACCACAGATACGCAGTATTTT. The chain is built from TRBV6-6 and TRBJ2-3; tentatively, D is TRBD1 (6 bases). The ends were cut back, 5 bases at V and 2 bases at J, with 11 bases in the middle. The germline V gene has CDR1 MNHNY and CDR2 SVGAGI (reference sequence). This CDR3 is built from 14 residues.